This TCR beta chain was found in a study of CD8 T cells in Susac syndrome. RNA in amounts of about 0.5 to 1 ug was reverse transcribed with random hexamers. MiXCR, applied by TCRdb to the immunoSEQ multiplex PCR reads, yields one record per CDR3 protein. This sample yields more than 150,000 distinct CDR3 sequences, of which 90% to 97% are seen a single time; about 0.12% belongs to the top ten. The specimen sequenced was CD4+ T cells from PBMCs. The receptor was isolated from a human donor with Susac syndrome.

CDR3 in DNA: TGTGCCAGCTCACCGGGAGAGCTGCGGTGGGAAGCTTTCTTT. Residues: CASSPGELRWEAFF. The chain recombines TRBV18 with TRBJ1-1; D gene unclear. In germline, CDR1 is KGHSH, CDR2 LQKENI. V lost 3 bases to trimming and J lost 8 bases, with 16 bases between them. The length of the CDR3 is 14 residues.